What follows are 3 T cell receptor beta chains derived from one specimen sequenced in a study of human T cells and chemical hapten exposure (dated by TCRdb to about 2021). The protocol used for the library was RACE. The run used a NextSeq 500. TCRdb reworked the public reads: Q25 trimming with fastp, MiXCR clone assembly, productive beta chains retained. Each CDR3 protein gets just one entry, which takes the most common genes and DNA from the rows behind it. A total of fewer than 45,000 distinct CDR3 sequences appear in this sample, 9.5% to 15% of them only once. The leading ten clones occupy 1.9% of the sample. The time point label, as the study defines it: pre-sensitization, week 0. The sample's treatment or condition label, decoded: therapeutic diphenylcyclopropenone sensitization with weekly scalp DPC. Total RNA was extracted from unfractionated whole blood that had been collected in Tempus Blood RNA tubes.

Sequencing was performed on whole blood, taken in connection with sensitization to the hapten diphenylcyclopropenone (DPC). These receptors originate from a woman in her thirties or forties with alopecia areata. Some clones in this sample may be carry-over from other donors' samples.

There are a few counts of this clonotype. The chain employs TRBV5-1 and TRBJ2-2, with TRBD2 matching over 11 bases. Per germline, CDR1 SGHRS and CDR2 YFSETQ. The CDR3 is 15 residues long. V lost 4 bases, J lost 5 bases, and 4 bases stayed unmatched. The CDR3, as DNA: TGCGCCAGCAGCCTGGGACTAGCGGAAACCGGGGAGCTGTTTTTT. Amino acids: CASSLGLAETGELFF.

The chain uses TRBV5-5 and TRBJ1-6; D call uncertain. V gave up 2 bases and J gave up 7 bases, with 7 bases separating them. This CDR3 spans 13 amino acids. Germline CDR1 and CDR2: SGHKS and YYEKEE (reference sequence). The CDR3 bases are TGTGCCAGCAGCTTAGGGATGAATTCACCCCTCCACTTT. Translation: CASSLGMNSPLHF.

This clonotype was detected a few times. The chain links TRBV6-2 or TRBV6-3 to TRBJ1-2; no firm D call. Germline lookup yields CDR1 MNHEY and CDR2 SVGEGT. The CDR3 runs to 13 residues. Trimming left V 6 bases short and J 2 bases short, with 10 bases between. The CDR3 nucleotides are TGTGCCAGCAGCCCTGGACTGAACTATGGCTACACCTTC. Translating gives CASSPGLNYGYTF.